A single sample gave rise to the 28 T cell receptor beta chains below, sequenced in a study of cytomegalovirus exposure and HLA in healthy donors. In the PCR, 60 Vbeta and 13 Jbeta primers were used. Measured with immunoSEQ multiplex PCR; TCRdb has only the in-frame clones, and not every one. The data contain 100,000 to 150,000 clones, under 85% of them singletons. The sample taken for sequencing was PBMCs. These receptors originate from a woman between 45 and 65 years old in good health and CMV-seropositive.

The table lists this clone with a few counts. The chain joins TRBV4-3 to TRBJ2-7, with a possible D match to TRBD1 (5 bases). CDR1 is LGHNA, CDR2 YSLEER, per germline. CDR3 length equals 17 residues. V dropped 0 bases and J dropped 2 bases, with 17 bases sitting between them. CDR3 nucleotide sequence: TGCGCCAGCAGCCAAGATCTCCAGGGTAAAGGGCCCTACGAGCAGTACTTC. It yields the protein CASSQDLQGKGPYEQYF.

This chain uses TRBV5-1 with TRBJ2-3; 8 bases align to TRBD1. The CDR3 covers 15 residues. After removal of 4 bases from V and 3 bases from J, the junction contained 7 bases not matched to a gene. Germline V CDR1 and CDR2: SGHRS, YFSETQ. The CDR3 is CASSPETGATDTQYF. In nucleotides, the CDR3 is TGCGCCAGCAGCCCCGAGACAGGGGCGACAGATACGCAGTATTTT.

This clone has only one observation. The chain combines TRBV6-5 with TRBJ1-1; TRBD1 matches 9 bases. The CDR3 runs to 14 residues. Per germline, CDR1 MNHEY and CDR2 SVGAGI. The trim removed 4 bases at V and 4 bases at J, leaving 4 bases unmatched. The CDR3 DNA reads as TGTGCCAGCAGTTCACAGGGGGCGGTCACTGAAGCTTTCTTT. Encoded protein: CASSSQGAVTEAFF.

The chain is built from TRBV27 and TRBJ2-7; 11 nucleotides align to TRBD1. Germline V gene data show CDR1 as MNHEY and CDR2 as SMNVEV (reference sequence). The trim removed 4 bases at V and 2 bases at J, leaving 1 base unmatched. The CDR3 is 14 amino acids. The CDR3 loop is CASSWTGGPYEQYF. CDR3 in DNA: TGTGCCAGCAGTTGGACAGGGGGCCCCTACGAGCAGTACTTC.

The chain combines TRBV9 with TRBJ1-2; no definite D call. Trimming pared 3 bases from V and 8 bases from J, leaving 17 bases between. Germline V gives CDR1 SGDLS, CDR2 YYNGEE. This CDR3 region has 14 residues. The CDR3 DNA follows: TGTGCCAGCAGCGAGGGAGACGGGGTGGTCGGCTACACCTTC. As protein: CASSEGDGVVGYTF.

The rearrangement links TRBV6-6 to TRBJ2-7; 10 nucleotides agree with TRBD1. The CDR3 totals 12 residues. Germline CDR1 MNHNY, CDR2 SVGAGI (reference sequence). J lost 6 bases, V lost 7 bases, and 3 bases had no gene match. In nucleotides, the CDR3 is TGTGCCAGCACCGGGACAGGGGCCGAGCAGTACTTC. Amino acids: CASTGTGAEQYF.

This rearrangement joins TRBV19 to TRBJ2-6; 12 nucleotides line up with TRBD1. This CDR3 is 18 amino acids long. Germline V gives CDR1 LNHDA, CDR2 SQIVND (reference sequence). Trimming cost V 5 bases and J 3 bases; bases outside gene matches: 8. CDR3 in amino acids: CASSLTGTGGGGANVLTF. CDR3 in DNA: TGTGCCAGTAGTTTAACCGGGACAGGGGGCGGTGGGGCCAACGTCCTGACTTTC.

This chain joins TRBV6-1 and TRBJ2-3; 8 nucleotides match TRBD2. Germline V gene sequence: CDR1 MNHNS, CDR2 SASEGT. The length of the CDR3 is 14 residues. V lost 6 bases, J lost 4 bases, and 6 bases stayed unmatched. CDR3 sequence (DNA): TGTGCCAGCAGCCGGGGACTAGTGGCAGATACGCAGTATTTT. Translating gives CASSRGLVADTQYF.

This clone was detected a few times. The chain combines TRBV9 with TRBJ2-7; TRBD2 agrees at 7 bases. CDR1 SGDLS and CDR2 YYNGEE come from the germline V gene. The CDR3 loop spans 14 amino acids. With V trimmed by 0 bases and J by 0 bases, 0 bases remained unmatched. This CDR3 is CASSVASGSYEQYF. Here the CDR3 DNA reads TGTGCCAGCAGCGTAGCTAGCGGCTCCTACGAGCAGTACTTC.

Here the CDR3 DNA reads TGTGCCAGCAGCCAACTGGGGGGGGCTGGGGCCAACGTCCTGACTTTC. This codes for CASSQLGGAGANVLTF. This sequence joins TRBV7-3 and TRBJ2-6; 7 positions agree with TRBD2. The CDR3 covers 16 residues. After removal of 5 bases from V and 2 bases from J, the junction contained 6 bases not matched to a gene. Germline assignment: CDR1 SGHTA and CDR2 FQGTGA.

V and J are TRBV5-1 and TRBJ1-6; a possible D gene is TRBD1 (6 bases). There are 16 residues in the CDR3. The V end lost 3 bases, the J end lost 4 bases, and 14 bases lay between the germline ends. CDR1 is SGHRS, CDR2 YFSETQ, per germline. CDR3 nucleotides: TGCGCCAGCAGCTCGGGAGGGGGAGGGTATAATTCACCCCTCCACTTT. As protein: CASSSGGGGYNSPLHF.

This chain links TRBV15 with TRBJ2-5; 11 bases map to TRBD2. CDR3 length equals 16 residues. The junction had 12 bases not matched to a gene; V was cut back by 2 bases and J by 10 bases. Germline CDR1 LNHNV, CDR2 YYDKDF (reference sequence). The CDR3 spells CATSRTSGGSREGQYF. The CDR3 DNA is TGTGCCACCAGCAGAACTAGCGGGGGTTCAAGAGAGGGCCAGTACTTC.

The chain joins TRBV4-3 to TRBJ2-1; 9 nucleotides agree with TRBD2. This CDR3 has 13 residues. The J segment lost 16 bases and the V segment lost 0 bases, leaving 7 bases of the junction unmatched. Germline V gene sequence: CDR1 LGHNA, CDR2 YSLEER. CDR3 sequence (DNA): TGCGCCAGCAGCCAAGATCGTGAGCGGGGGGTATTCTTC. It is translated as CASSQDRERGVFF.

The V and J genes are TRBV4-1 and TRBJ2-1; maybe TRBD2 (5 bases). This CDR3 region has 14 residues. Germline V gives CDR1 MGHRA, CDR2 YSYEKL. The V and J ends lost 1 base and 6 bases respectively, with 10 bases between them. In DNA form, the CDR3 reads TGCGCCAGCAGCCAAGGACCACGGGGCAATGAGCAGTTCTTC. Amino acids: CASSQGPRGNEQFF.

The rearrangement joins TRBV15 to TRBJ1-1; maybe TRBD1 (5 bases). Germline lookup yields CDR1 LNHNV and CDR2 YYDKDF (reference sequence). Trimming removed 4 bases from V and 6 bases from J, with 15 bases in between. The CDR3 has 14 amino acids. The DNA of the CDR3 is TGTGCCACCAGCATTTCAGGGTTGGTGGCTGAAGCTTTCTTT. This codes for CATSISGLVAEAFF. The variable domain in full, with the rest retrieved from reference TRBV15 and TRBJ1-1, is DAMVIQNPRYQVTQFGKPVTLSCSQTLNHNVMYWYQQKSSQAPKLLFHYYDKDFNNEADTPDNFQSRRPNTSFCFLDIRSPGLGDTAMYLCATSISGLVAEAFFGQGTRLTVV.

V and J are TRBV28 and TRBJ2-7; 9 bases fit TRBD1. This CDR3 has 16 residues. Per germline, CDR1 MDHEN and CDR2 SYDVKM. With V trimmed by 5 bases and J by 3 bases, 11 bases remained unmatched. CDR3 sequence reads: CASSAHPGTGFYEQYF. The CDR3 region has the DNA TGTGCCAGCAGTGCCCACCCCGGGACAGGGTTCTACGAGCAGTACTTC.

V usage is TRBV2 and J usage is TRBJ2-5, with a weak D call TRBD1 (6 bases). Trimming took off 5 bases at V and 1 base at J, with 17 bases between the two ends. The CDR3 loop spans 16 amino acids. Germline CDR1 is SNHLY and CDR2 is FYNNEI. The CDR3 protein is CASSYDVRDIQETQYF. The DNA of the CDR3 is TGTGCCAGCAGTTACGACGTCCGGGACATCCAAGAGACCCAGTACTTC.

The chain has TRBV5-4 and TRBJ1-6, with 7 bases aligning to TRBD1. V dropped 2 bases and J dropped 10; count of bases not matched to a gene: 6. The V gene's germline CDR1 is SGHNT and CDR2 YYREEE (reference sequence). The CDR3 is made up of 14 amino acids. DNA for the CDR3: TGTGCCAGCAGCTTCGAACCAGGGGGATCACCCCTCCACTTT. It specifies CASSFEPGGSPLHF. The variable domain in full, completed from reference TRBV5-4 and TRBJ1-6, reads ETGVTQSPTHLIKTRGQQVTLRCSSQSGHNTVSWYQQALGQGPQFIFQYYREEENGRGNFPPRFSGLQFPNYSSELNVNALELDDSALYLCASSFEPGGSPLHFGNGTRLTVT.

J is TRBJ1-3 and V is TRBV10-3; no definite D call. Germline CDR1 ENHRY, CDR2 SYGVKD. The CDR3 is made up of 15 amino acids. V was trimmed by 0 bases and J by 8 bases, leaving 14 bases between them. The CDR3 loop reads CAISESGAKRDTIYF. CDR3 nucleotides: TGTGCCATCAGTGAGTCGGGAGCGAAGCGGGACACCATATATTTT.

V usage is TRBV5-1 and J usage is TRBJ1-6, with D hard to call. V shed 4 bases and J shed 7 bases, with 9 bases lying between them. Looked up from germline, CDR1 is SGHRS and CDR2 is YFSETQ. The CDR3 has 13 residues. The CDR3 is CASSTMENSPLHF. For the CDR3, the DNA is TGCGCCAGCAGCACGATGGAGAATTCACCCCTCCACTTT.

This clone was seen a few times. The chain links TRBV7-3 to TRBJ1-2; 9 nucleotides align to TRBD1. CDR3 length equals 15 residues. Germline-derived CDR1 and CDR2 are SGHTA and FQGTGA. Trimming at V came to 5 bases and at J to 5 bases, leaving 9 bases not matched to a gene. The CDR3 DNA follows: TGTGCCAGCAGCCAAGTCCACGGGACAGGGTATGGCTACACCTTC. Its translation is CASSQVHGTGYGYTF.

This chain joins TRBV10-1 and TRBJ2-3, with 11 bases matching TRBD1. The trim removed 6 bases at V and 5 bases at J, leaving 7 bases unmatched. CDR1 WNHNN and CDR2 SYGVQD come from the germline V gene (reference sequence). The CDR3 totals 15 residues. This CDR3 is CASSPRTGGLDTQYF. As DNA, the CDR3 is TGCGCCAGCAGCCCAAGGACAGGGGGCTTAGATACGCAGTATTTT.

The chain combines TRBV27 with TRBJ2-7; D might be TRBD2 (5 bases). V dropped 8 bases and J dropped 1 base, with 9 bases sitting between them. Germline-derived CDR1 and CDR2 are MNHEY and SMNVEV (reference sequence). The CDR3 is made up of 12 amino acids. The CDR3 loop is CASLSGSYEQYF. In nucleotides, the CDR3 is TGTGCCAGCCTATCGGGGTCCTACGAGCAGTACTTC.

This chain connects TRBV7-8 to TRBJ1-3; 8 bases are shared with TRBD1. Germline V gene data show CDR1 as SGHVS and CDR2 as FQNEAQ. This CDR3 comprises 16 residues. V lost 3 bases and J lost 0; bases outside the gene matches: 4. CDR3 residues: CASSFGQGSSGNTIYF. Here the CDR3 DNA reads TGTGCCAGCAGCTTCGGACAGGGAAGCTCTGGAAACACCATATATTTT.

The chain links TRBV5-1 to TRBJ1-3, with TRBD1 matching 7 bases. CDR3 length equals 17 residues. V lost 1 base to trimming and J lost 0 bases; unmatched junction nucleotides: 7. Germline V lookup: CDR1 SGHRS, CDR2 YFSETQ. The CDR3 bases are TGCGCCAGCAGCTTGACGACAGGGCCAAACTCTGGAAACACCATATATTTT. It encodes CASSLTTGPNSGNTIYF.

The gene calls are TRBV7-2 and TRBJ1-3; 9 bases agree with TRBD1. V was clipped by 0 bases and J by 8 bases; unmatched bases: 5. This CDR3 has 15 amino acids. Germline V CDR1 and CDR2: SGHTA, FQGNSA. The CDR3 reads CASSLADRGYDTIYF. DNA for the CDR3: TGTGCCAGCAGCTTAGCCGACAGGGGGTATGACACCATATATTTT.

J is TRBJ1-2 and V is TRBV18; D is perhaps TRBD1 (5 bases). V was trimmed by 6 bases and J by 0 bases, leaving 14 bases between them. The CDR3 is 15 residues long. Germline V gene lookup returns CDR1 KGHSH and CDR2 LQKENI. CDR3 in amino acids: CASSPSGDANYGYTF. The DNA of the CDR3 is TGTGCCAGCTCCCCATCGGGGGATGCTAACTATGGCTACACCTTC.

This chain connects TRBV27 to TRBJ2-2, with unresolved D. This CDR3 has 14 amino acids. With 4 bases removed from V and 0 bases from J, the gap between germline ends came to 6 bases. Germline V gives CDR1 MNHEY, CDR2 SMNVEV (reference sequence). The chain's CDR3 is CASSWAANTGELFF. CDR3 coding DNA: TGTGCCAGCAGTTGGGCAGCGAACACCGGGGAGCTGTTTTTT.